This T cell receptor beta chain emerged from a study of blood T cell repertoires in COVID-19 (dated by TCRdb to about 2020). In the study overall: Samples covering the acute and convalescent phases of COVID-19 were provided by collaborators in the United States, Italy and Spain. The prospective study material was composed of cDNA or gDNA derived from T cells, B-cell-depleted T cells, or PBMCs. The dataset comprised deeply sampled blood TCRbeta repertoires from subjects exposed to, actively infected with, or recovered from COVID-19. The repertoires were released in a freely available public database intended as a resource for research on the immune response to SARS-CoV-2. Samples were obtained from the ongoing ImmuneRACE study (first 160 participants) and from 950 to 1,500 subjects provided by 6 global collaborators. The sample metadata nearly always contained a de-identified subject ID, COVID-19 status, age in years and sex. HLA class I and class II types, where available, came from metadata supplied by the sample provider rather than from assay-based typing. Findings and caveats that apply to the study as a whole: The amount of clinical and demographic metadata varied by source and participant and was provided uncurated.

The immunoSEQ Assay, a bias-controlled multiplex PCR, was used to amplify TCRbeta CDR3 regions from genomic DNA. The paper's data handling went like this. The number of nucleated cells in each sample was estimated by amplification of reference gene primers within the assay. To quantify the absolute abundance of each unique TCRbeta CDR3 rearrangement, sequence reads were collapsed and filtered. For each sample, productive Simpson clonality was calculated as the square root of Simpson's diversity index across productive rearrangements. TCRdb took this table from immuneACCESS and kept in-frame rearrangements with V and J called. Such tables lack part of the clones; where checked against another copy, unresolved V genes explain under half of the gap, and the rest is unexplained. That table supplies the V and J calls and clone size; D and trimming were determined from the DNA. The table for this sample lists fewer than 80,000 clones; 92% of them were counted only once. In total, the top ten clones hold approximately 6% of the sample.

The collaborating institutions used their own protocols to collect whole blood in K2EDTA tubes. For TCRbeta analysis, collaborators shipped samples as frozen whole blood, isolated PBMCs, or DNA extracted from either of those sample types. As to this clone: Its antigen has not been determined. Within one base of it there is no much larger clone, and no base qualities were kept.

Its CDR3 holds 16 amino acids, cysteine through phenylalanine. Only the CDR3 DNA stays, 48 bases, in frame from base 1. Here V drops 4 bases and J drops 4 bases, and the junction holds 13 bases not matched to any gene. According to the germline V gene, CDR1 reads ENHRY and CDR2 reads SYGVKD. This receptor chain uses TRBV10-3 and TRBJ2-7; 7 bases in between match TRBD1. The sample consisted of peripheral blood. The clonotype originates from a human donor in a cohort sampled during active COVID-19. The DNA reads as follows: TGTGCCATCAGTGGCCGGGACAGACGAAGGGGGTACGAGCAGTACTTC. Translated, this is CAISGRDRRRGYEQYF.